This entry describes one T cell receptor beta chain. The target of this receptor is not known. Base qualities are not at hand, and no much larger clone is one base apart. V and J are truncated by 4 bases and 12 bases respectively, leaving an intervening sequence of 12 bases. The CDR3, cysteine through phenylalanine, is 12 amino acids long. Of all the DNA, just the CDR3 is kept, 36 bases in frame from base 1. Per the germline V gene, KGHDR is the CDR1 and SFDVKD is the CDR2. This sample was included in a study of T cells after yellow fever vaccination (dated by TCRdb to about 2019). At the level of the whole study: The SMART-Seq v4 Ultra Low Input RNA kit was used to prepare libraries from fractions with low cell numbers. Bulk TCR alpha and beta repertoires were sequenced longitudinally to track T-cell clones before and after primary and booster YFV17D yellow fever vaccination. The cohort comprised two healthy male donors, one aged 18 to 29 and one aged 30 to 40 years. Blood samples were taken at several timepoints before and after primary and secondary immunization, and bulk PBMC replicates and cell subsets were isolated.

Study-wide conclusions, independent of this receptor: Only a couple of donors were included in the study, so the extent to which the findings can be generalized is limited. After the booster, most clones that had expanded after primary vaccination were detected again (approximately 96% of CD4 and under 90% of CD8), suggesting broad maintenance of memory. Because abundant contaminating clonotypes from the bulk population could be contained in FACS-sorted repertoires, computational filtering was required. The secondary T-cell response was weaker than the primary response but faster, peaking on day 5 instead of day 15. A small share of clonotypes was detected in both CD4 and CD8 compartments, with the overlap likely arising from convergent recombination.

TCR cDNA was synthesized by 5'RACE template switching, through which a universal primer site and unique molecular identifiers were introduced. Priming for cDNA synthesis came from both the TCR alpha and TCR beta constant segments. Library amplification used two PCR steps, and the second PCR step added sample barcodes and sequencing adapters. Sequencing of libraries was performed on Illumina HiSeq 2500 (2x100 bp) or NovaSeq (2x150 bp). As for the original processing: Demultiplexing of reads and collapsing into UMI consensus sequences were performed with MIGEC, and V(D)J alignment was carried out with MiXCR. Using edgeR on replicate PBMC samples, clonotypes were called vaccine-responding if FDR was below 0.01 and the log2 fold change was above 5 up to day 15. Each bulk clonotype received a CD4 or CD8 identity based on whether the sequenced CD4 or CD8 repertoire contained that clonotype at higher abundance. Starting from the raw public reads, TCRdb applied fastp trimming at Q25, assembled clones with MiXCR and retained in-frame beta chains. Every entry covers one CDR3 protein and lists the most common genes and DNA from its rows. TCRdb, not the authors, supplied the V and J calls. This sample comprises 450,000 to 550,000 distinct CDR3 sequences, roughly a fifth of them detected only once. More than 13% of the sample lies in the top ten.

Per the publication, the treatment or condition label means: live attenuated yellow fever vaccine strain. Two biological replicates of bulk PBMCs were collected at each blood-draw timepoint. PBMCs were isolated from peripheral blood using a standard Ficoll-Paque protocol. TriZol was used to extract RNA from bulk PBMCs, CD4 and CD8 fractions, and dextramer-positive and dextramer-negative fractions. The sequencing used PBMCs, collected 15 days after the yellow fever booster vaccination. The sequence was obtained from a man aged 25 to 45 who received the YFV17D yellow fever vaccine. The V gene is TRBV24-1 and the J gene is TRBJ2-1, with a tentative D gene TRBD2 over 6 matching bases. The CDR3 reads CATSDGGVRQFF. DNA sequence: TGTGCCACCAGTGACGGAGGGGTAAGGCAGTTCTTC.